The 23 T cell receptor beta chains below were found in one sample sequenced in a study of T cell responses to AZD1222 COVID-19 vaccine. Method: immunoSEQ multiplex PCR; TCRdb's copy keeps in-frame clones and lacks some. The table includes tens of thousands of clones, about 88% detected once. Sequenced here: peripheral blood, sampled 28 days after the second AZD1222 dose. These TCRs come from an adult who received the AZD1222 COVID-19 vaccine.

The chain couples TRBV2 to TRBJ2-7; 10 positions match TRBD1. Germline V lookup: CDR1 SNHLY, CDR2 FYNNEI. There are 13 residues in the CDR3. V shed 7 bases, J shed 6 bases, and the junction held 6 bases outside the gene matches. The chain's CDR3 is CASIGDRGGEQYF. In DNA form, the CDR3 reads TGTGCCAGCATCGGGGACAGGGGAGGCGAGCAGTACTTC.

V and J are TRBV6-5 and TRBJ1-2, with D possibly being TRBD1 (6 bases). Germline loops: CDR1 MNHEY, CDR2 SVGAGI. This CDR3 has 14 amino acids. Trimming took off 4 bases at V and 6 bases at J, with 15 bases between the two ends. CDR3 sequence (DNA): TGTGCCAGCAGTTCCTCCGGGGGCAGCGATGGCTACACCTTC. Protein product: CASSSSGGSDGYTF.

The chain links TRBV20-1 to TRBJ2-3; 12 nucleotides match TRBD2. V gave up 3 bases and J gave up 7 bases; unmatched junction bases: 2. Germline CDR1 and CDR2: DFQATT and SNEGSKA (reference sequence). CDR3 length: 13 residues. The CDR3 sequence is CSASLAGGNTQYF. CDR3 nucleotides: TGCAGTGCTAGTCTAGCGGGGGGGAATACGCAGTATTTT.

The chain uses TRBV11-2 and TRBJ2-5; no firm D call. Germline V gene lookup returns CDR1 SGHAT and CDR2 FQNNGV. V was cut by 3 bases and J by 5 bases, with 4 bases left in between. The CDR3 is 11 residues long. The DNA for the CDR3 is TGTGCCAGCAGCTTGGGGGAGACCCAGTACTTC. As protein: CASSLGETQYF.

This chain joins TRBV6-5 and TRBJ1-2; 9 bases are a match to TRBD1. The CDR3 loop spans 14 amino acids. CDR1 and CDR2 (germline): MNHEY, SVGAGI. Unmatched junction bases numbered 11, after V lost 7 bases and J lost 8 bases. CDR3 protein: CASTPRDRAGGYTF. In DNA form, the CDR3 reads TGTGCCAGCACCCCCCGGGACAGGGCTGGGGGCTACACCTTC.

This chain joins TRBV6-5 and TRBJ1-5; the match to TRBD1 covers 8 bases. The V segment lost 5 bases and the J segment 4 bases; nucleotides outside the gene matches: 1. CDR1 is MNHEY, CDR2 SVGAGI, per germline. The CDR3 has 13 residues. The CDR3 region has the DNA TGTGCCAGCAGTAGGGACAGGAATCAGCCCCAGCATTTT. It yields the protein CASSRDRNQPQHF.

The J gene is TRBJ1-5, the V gene TRBV20-1; no definite D call. Germline V gives CDR1 DFQATT, CDR2 SNEGSKA (reference sequence). Between the trimmed V and J ends, which lost 3 bases and 4 bases, there was a span of 13 bases. This CDR3 has 14 amino acids. The CDR3 DNA is TGCAGTGCTAGTCTCACGGATACGAATCAGCCCCAGCATTTT. Amino acids: CSASLTDTNQPQHF.

The chain is built from TRBV28 and TRBJ1-1; maybe TRBD1 (6 bases). In germline, CDR1 is MDHEN, CDR2 SYDVKM. Trimming stripped 3 bases from V and 0 bases from J, with 8 bases between. The CDR3 length is 14 residues. The CDR3 DNA reads as TGTGCCAGCAGTTTTTGGGGGCTGAACACTGAAGCTTTCTTT. It translates to CASSFWGLNTEAFF.

The rearrangement joins TRBV7-3 to TRBJ2-2, with TRBD2 identical over 9 bases. Looked up from germline, CDR1 is SGHTA and CDR2 is FQGTGA. J gave up 4 bases and V 0 bases, and 6 bases lay outside the gene matches. This CDR3 has 17 amino acids. The CDR3 loop is CASSLTAGGPLTGELFF. CDR3 in DNA: TGTGCCAGCAGCTTAACCGCGGGGGGGCCACTCACCGGGGAGCTGTTTTTT.

The V gene is TRBV10-2, the J gene TRBJ2-1, with TRBD2 matching over 7 bases. Germline V gene sequence: CDR1 WSHSY, CDR2 SAAADI. V dropped 2 bases and J dropped 2; count of bases not matched to a gene: 6. The CDR3 is 16 amino acids. CDR3 nucleotide sequence: TGCGCCAGCAGTGAGCGGACTAGGGGCGCCTACAATGAGCAGTTCTTC. It yields the protein CASSERTRGAYNEQFF.

The rearrangement uses TRBV4-1 and TRBJ2-1; 7 bases map to TRBD1. CDR1 is MGHRA and CDR2 is YSYEKL in the germline V gene. This CDR3 spans 14 amino acids. Trimming at V came to 4 bases and at J to 5 bases, leaving 5 bases not matched to a gene. The CDR3: CASSLGTANNEQFF. The CDR3 region has the DNA TGCGCCAGCAGCCTCGGGACAGCCAACAATGAGCAGTTCTTC.

This sequence joins TRBV28 and TRBJ1-3; D not resolved. The V gene's germline CDR1 is MDHEN and CDR2 SYDVKM. The germline V and J ends were trimmed by 3 bases and 12 bases, with 21 bases remaining between them. The CDR3 has 15 amino acids. CDR3 sequence (DNA): TGTGCCAGCAGTTTCGGCGGCGTCGCAAATGGGATCATATATTTT. Translated, it gives CASSFGGVANGIIYF.

This chain links TRBV2 with TRBJ2-1, with D possibly being TRBD1 (6 bases). Deletions cut 3 bases from V and 2 bases from J, with 14 bases between. The germline V gene encodes CDR1 SNHLY and CDR2 FYNNEI. The CDR3 has 16 amino acids. DNA for the CDR3: TGTGCCAGCAGTGAGATTTCCAGGGGAACCTACAATGAGCAGTTCTTC. Encoded protein: CASSEISRGTYNEQFF.

This chain uses TRBV2 with TRBJ1-2, with D possibly being TRBD1 (5 bases). The CDR3 covers 14 residues. Per the germline V gene, CDR1 is SNHLY and CDR2 is FYNNEI. V gave up 9 bases and J gave up 4 bases, with 18 bases separating them. CDR3 nucleotide sequence: TGTGCCAGTCCCCTCAGGGCGCTGGTCTATGGCTACACCTTC. Amino acid sequence: CASPLRALVYGYTF.

This rearrangement joins TRBV2 to TRBJ2-1, with D possibly matching TRBD2 (5 bases). The germline gives CDR1 SNHLY, CDR2 FYNNEI. The V end lost 7 bases, the J end lost 2 bases, and 12 bases lay between the germline ends. This CDR3 has 14 residues. CDR3: CASTAGPAYNEQFF. CDR3 sequence (DNA): TGTGCCAGCACCGCGGGCCCGGCCTACAATGAGCAGTTCTTC.

The chain couples TRBV5-1 to TRBJ2-5; 8 nucleotides align to TRBD1. The CDR3 length is 15 residues. J gave up 2 bases and V 4 bases, and 7 bases lay outside the gene matches. Germline V gene sequence: CDR1 SGHRS, CDR2 YFSETQ. CDR3 sequence: CASSTQGDRQETQYF. The CDR3 DNA reads as TGCGCCAGCAGCACACAGGGGGATAGGCAAGAGACCCAGTACTTC.

In DNA, the CDR3 is TGTGCCAGCAGTTTATGGGGCACGACTCAAGAGACCCAGTACTTC. It translates to CASSLWGTTQETQYF. This chain links TRBV28 with TRBJ2-5; D remains unclear. Deletions cut 0 bases from V and 2 bases from J, with 10 bases between. The CDR3 contains 15 residues. In germline, CDR1 is MDHEN, CDR2 SYDVKM.

This rearrangement joins TRBV4-3 to TRBJ2-4; D may be TRBD2 (5 bases). Germline values: CDR1 LGHNA, CDR2 YSLEER. V was shortened by 4 bases and J by 0 bases, with 7 bases between the two germline ends. This CDR3 is 14 amino acids long. The DNA for the CDR3 is TGCGCCAGCAGCCCAGGACTAGCCAAAAACATTCAGTACTTC. Encoded protein: CASSPGLAKNIQYF.

The genes are TRBV19 and TRBJ1-3; D is unresolved. Germline V gives CDR1 LNHDA, CDR2 SQIVND (reference sequence). V was clipped by 5 bases and J by 1 base, with 12 bases between them. The CDR3 totals 15 residues. The CDR3 reads CASSLKVSSGNTIYF. In DNA, the CDR3 is TGTGCCAGTAGTCTAAAGGTCTCATCTGGAAACACCATATATTTT.

This chain connects TRBV28 to TRBJ1-5; TRBD1 matches 9 bases. The V gene's germline CDR1 is MDHEN and CDR2 SYDVKM. The J segment lost 3 bases and the V segment lost 5 bases, leaving 5 bases of the junction unmatched. CDR3 length: 15 residues. Here the CDR3 reads CASSPGQGINQPQHF. Here the CDR3 DNA reads TGTGCCAGCAGTCCGGGACAGGGAATCAATCAGCCCCAGCATTTT.

The CDR3 DNA is TGTGCCAGCAGGCAAGGACGGGACAGGGGGTCTATAGGCAATCAGCCCCAGCATTTT. It yields the protein CASRQGRDRGSIGNQPQHF. The chain uses TRBV21-1 and TRBJ1-5; TRBD1, the table's D call, was not compared with the DNA. TRBV21-1 is a recognized pseudogene. This CDR3 region has 19 residues.

The rearrangement uses TRBV19 and TRBJ2-7; unclear D gene. This CDR3 spans 13 amino acids. Trimming removed 4 bases from V and 3 bases from J, with 10 bases in between. The germline gives CDR1 LNHDA, CDR2 SQIVND (reference sequence). CDR3 in amino acids: CASSTSDGYEQYF. In nucleotides, the CDR3 is TGTGCCAGTAGTACCTCGGACGGCTACGAGCAGTACTTC.

The rearrangement links TRBV18 to TRBJ2-7, with 11 bases that match TRBD1. CDR3 size: 14 residues. The germline V gene has CDR1 KGHSH and CDR2 LQKENI. Trimming removed 4 bases from V and 3 bases from J; junction bases left unmatched: 2. CDR3 DNA sequence: TGTGCCAGCTCACTGGGACAGGGGGGCTACGAGCAGTACTTC. Residues: CASSLGQGGYEQYF.